The source of this T cell receptor (beta chain) is a study of technical replicates of blood from a few donors (dated by TCRdb to 2016 to 2017). Libraries were prepared through the immunoSEQ multiplex PCR assay. The table comes from immuneACCESS by way of TCRdb, which keeps in-frame sequences with V and J called. Part of the clones is missing from these tables; in studies checked, under half for an unresolved V gene and the rest for unknown reasons. This sample holds roughly 56,000 clones; about 95% were observed only once. About 3% of the sample is held by the ten biggest clonotypes. As to this clone: No cognate antigen has been identified for it. No qualities accompany the bases; no much larger clone lies one base away.

According to the germline V gene, CDR1 reads SGHAT and CDR2 reads FQNNGV. Relative to germline, V is 0 bases shorter and J is 6 bases shorter, with 14 bases between their ends. Inclusive of the bounding cysteine and phenylalanine, the CDR3 is 15 residues long. Only the CDR3 part of the read is kept: 45 bases, read in frame from the first base. The chain employs TRBV11-2 and TRBJ2-5; 6 matching bases give a weak D call of TRBD2. The sample taken for sequencing was PBMCs. The clonotype comes from a human donor in good health. Some clones in this sample may be carry-over from other donors' samples. The sequenced DNA is TGTGCCAGCAGCTTAGACCGGACTAAGACAAAGACCCAGTACTTC. It translates to CASSLDRTKTKTQYF.